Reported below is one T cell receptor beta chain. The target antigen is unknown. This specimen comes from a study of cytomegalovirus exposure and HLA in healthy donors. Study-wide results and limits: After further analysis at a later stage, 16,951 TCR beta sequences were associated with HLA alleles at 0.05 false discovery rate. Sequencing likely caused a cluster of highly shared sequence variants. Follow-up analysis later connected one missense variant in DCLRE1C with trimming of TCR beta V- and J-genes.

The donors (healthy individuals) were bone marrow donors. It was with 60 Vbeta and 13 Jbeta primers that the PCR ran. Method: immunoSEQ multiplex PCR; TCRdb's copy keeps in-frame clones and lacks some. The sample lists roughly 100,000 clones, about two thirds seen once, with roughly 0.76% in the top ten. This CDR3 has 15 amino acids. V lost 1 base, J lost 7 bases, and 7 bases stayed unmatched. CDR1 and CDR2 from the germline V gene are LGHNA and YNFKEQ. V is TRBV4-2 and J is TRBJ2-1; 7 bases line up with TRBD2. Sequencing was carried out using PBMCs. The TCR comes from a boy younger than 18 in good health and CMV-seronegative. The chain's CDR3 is CASSQGGSAGNEQFF. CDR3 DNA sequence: TGTGCCAGCAGCCAAGGCGGGAGCGCGGGGAATGAGCAGTTCTTC.